These 8 T cell receptor beta chains were sequenced from one sample in a study of naive and memory T cell subsets. A UMI-containing oligonucleotide was joined by 3' ligation to the TCR cDNA template. Amplification of ligated cDNA took four PCR rounds with SP2 and nested alpha and beta constant primers. TCRdb reprocessed the 5' RACE reads via MiXCR and lists one record per CDR3 protein. This sample has roughly 62,000 distinct CDR3 sequences, with around 7.3% found just once. The source of these receptors is a male donor in good health.

The V gene is TRBV19, the J gene TRBJ1-1; 12 nucleotides match TRBD1. Germline CDR1 is LNHDA and CDR2 is SQIVND (reference sequence). The ends lost 5 bases at V and 5 bases at J; junction bases unmatched: 12. The length of the CDR3 is 17 residues. The CDR3 loop reads CASSESGTGGVGTEAFF. DNA for the CDR3: TGTGCCAGTAGTGAATCCGGGACAGGGGGCGTGGGTACTGAAGCTTTCTTT.

This clonotype was counted a few times. The rearrangement uses TRBV20-1 and TRBJ1-1; D is ambiguous. The germline V gene encodes CDR1 DFQATT and CDR2 SNEGSKA (reference sequence). The V gene lost 6 bases and the J gene lost 0 bases, with 14 bases spanning the gap. CDR3 size: 14 residues. CDR3 nucleotide sequence: TGCAGTGCGTACGAATTGGCGATGAACACTGAAGCTTTCTTT. Protein product: CSAYELAMNTEAFF.

In its sample, this clonotype was seen many times. The chain couples TRBV28 to TRBJ2-1, with D tentatively TRBD1 (5 bases). Trimming pared 4 bases from V and 7 bases from J, leaving 23 bases between. Germline loops: CDR1 MDHEN, CDR2 SYDVKM. The CDR3 has 17 amino acids. The CDR3 spells CASSSLSGAGRINEQFF. CDR3 nucleotides: TGTGCCAGCAGTTCGTTGAGTGGGGCAGGCAGAATAAATGAGCAGTTCTTC.

This clonotype was observed at least ten times. This chain connects TRBV10-2 to TRBJ1-2, with 7 bases identical to TRBD1. The CDR3 consists of 14 residues. Germline assignment: CDR1 WSHSY and CDR2 SAAADI. The V and J ends lost 4 bases and 5 bases, in that order; junction bases with no gene match: 7. This CDR3 is CASSGRTGGYGYTF. The CDR3, as DNA: TGCGCCAGCAGTGGAAGGACAGGAGGATATGGCTACACCTTC.

In this sample, this clonotype turned up a few times. The chain carries TRBV27 and TRBJ1-1, with TRBD1 identical over 8 bases. Germline V gives CDR1 MNHEY, CDR2 SMNVEV (reference sequence). V gave up 8 bases and J gave up 3 bases; unmatched junction bases: 2. CDR3 size: 12 residues. CDR3 amino acids: CASRQGHTEAFF. DNA for the CDR3: TGTGCCAGCCGACAGGGGCACACTGAAGCTTTCTTT.

The table lists this clonotype with many counts. The chain carries TRBV20-1 and TRBJ1-5, with D tentatively TRBD1 (6 bases). CDR3 length: 15 amino acids. Germline assignment: CDR1 DFQATT and CDR2 SNEGSKA (reference sequence). Trimming removed 2 bases at V and 1 base at J, with 12 bases between. CDR3 loop: CSARRGGGSNQPQHF. DNA for the CDR3: TGCAGTGCTAGAAGAGGGGGGGGGAGCAATCAGCCCCAGCATTTT.

About this clonotype: A much larger clone is a single base away; this may be a read error. Here the CDR3 omits its conserved ending phenylalanine or tryptophan, so a read error is the likely source. This chain connects TRBV7-7 to TRBJ2-1; D is ambiguous. V lost 1 base and J 8 bases, leaving 9 bases between the germline ends. The CDR3 runs to 13 residues. Germline CDR1 reads SSHAT; CDR2 reads FNYEAQ (reference sequence). Here the CDR3 DNA reads TGTGCCAGCAGCTTAGTTTTGGATGATGAGCAGTTCATC. This sequence encodes CASSLVLDDEQFI.

The table lists this clonotype with many counts. The V and J genes are TRBV11-2 and TRBJ2-7; no reliable D call. The CDR3 has 11 amino acids. In germline, CDR1 is SGHAT, CDR2 FQNNGV. Trimming left V 1 base short and J 6 bases short, with 4 bases between. CDR3 sequence: CASSLGIEQYF. In DNA form, the CDR3 reads TGTGCCAGCAGCTTAGGCATCGAGCAGTACTTC.